Listed below are T cell receptor beta chains from one sample, sequenced in a study of shared clonotypes between healthy human individuals. Assay: immunoSEQ multiplex PCR; the TCRdb copy retains only in-frame clones and omits some. The repertoire holds nearly 1 million clones, around 80% seen once, with around 1.4% in the top ten. Sequencing input: memory CD4+ T cells sorted from blood. The receptors were sampled from a man aged 18 to 30 in good health. Each CDR3 is given with its conserved first and last residue. D genes are given only for firm matches. Rows may omit the clone size; those that give it use once, few, many or a size class.

D gene: NA; J gene: TRBJ2-6; V gene: TRBV28; clone size: once; CDR3 protein: CASSPPKGLGANVLTF; CDR3 DNA: TGTGCCAGCAGTCCCCCGAAGGGGCTTGGGGCCAACGTCCTGACTTTC
D gene: NA; J gene: TRBJ1-1; V gene: TRBV29-1; clone size: NA; CDR3 protein: CSVVGGNYDTEAFF; CDR3 DNA: TGCAGCGTTGTGGGGGGGAATTACGACACTGAAGCTTTCTTT
D gene: NA; J gene: TRBJ2-2; V gene: TRBV7-9; clone size: NA; CDR3 protein: CASSFRRTRNTGELFF; CDR3 DNA: TGTGCCAGCAGCTTTAGGCGGACAAGGAACACCGGGGAGCTGTTTTTT
D gene: NA; J gene: TRBJ2-5; V gene: TRBV14; clone size: NA; CDR3 protein: CASSQRRDVETQYF; CDR3 DNA: TGTGCCAGCAGCCAACGGCGGGACGTAGAGACCCAGTACTTC
D gene: TRBD2; J gene: TRBJ2-2; V gene: TRBV4-3; clone size: NA; CDR3 protein: CASSQAPAGVRRTGELFF; CDR3 DNA: TGCGCCAGCAGCCAAGCCCCAGCGGGAGTACGGCGCACCGGGGAGCTGTTTTTT
D gene: NA; J gene: TRBJ2-1; V gene: TRBV25-1; clone size: NA; CDR3 protein: CASSAPGLGGFEQFF; CDR3 DNA: TGTGCCAGCAGTGCACCGGGACTTGGGGGCTTTGAGCAGTTCTTC
D gene: NA; J gene: TRBJ1-1; V gene: TRBV6-1; clone size: NA; CDR3 protein: CATRGGATEAFF; CDR3 DNA: TGTGCCACCCGGGGGGGGGCCACTGAAGCTTTCTTT
D gene: TRBD2; J gene: TRBJ2-1; V gene: TRBV14; clone size: NA; CDR3 protein: CASSQGRPSGYNEQFF; CDR3 DNA: TGTGCCAGCAGCCAAGGAAGGCCTAGCGGCTACAATGAGCAGTTCTTC
D gene: TRBD2; J gene: TRBJ2-7; V gene: TRBV5-6; clone size: NA; CDR3 protein: CASSNGLAGAFYEQYF; CDR3 DNA: TGTGCCAGCAGCAACGGACTAGCGGGGGCGTTCTACGAGCAGTACTTC
D gene: NA; J gene: TRBJ1-4; V gene: TRBV4-3; clone size: NA; CDR3 protein: CASSQDYRPATNEKLFF; CDR3 DNA: TGCGCCAGCAGCCAAGACTACAGGCCTGCAACTAATGAAAAACTGTTTTTT
D gene: NA; J gene: TRBJ2-5; V gene: TRBV7-3; clone size: NA; CDR3 protein: CASSLRSQKETQYF; CDR3 DNA: TGTGCCAGCAGTTTAAGGTCTCAGAAAGAGACCCAGTACTTC
D gene: NA; J gene: TRBJ2-7; V gene: TRBV6-1; clone size: many; CDR3 protein: CASSVQTGLYEQYF; CDR3 DNA: TGTGCCAGCAGTGTCCAAACAGGCTTATACGAGCAGTACTTC
D gene: TRBD2; J gene: TRBJ2-2; V gene: TRBV10-3; clone size: NA; CDR3 protein: CAIKNSSGGTGELFF; CDR3 DNA: TGTGCCATCAAGAACTCCAGCGGGGGCACCGGGGAGCTGTTTTTT
D gene: NA; J gene: TRBJ1-2; V gene: TRBV5-6; clone size: NA; CDR3 protein: CASSLKDTGYTF; CDR3 DNA: TGTGCCAGCAGCTTGAAAGACACTGGCTACACCTTC
D gene: TRBD1; J gene: TRBJ2-3; V gene: TRBV28; clone size: NA; CDR3 protein: CASSVGQAPTDTQYF; CDR3 DNA: TGTGCCAGCTCAGTCGGACAGGCGCCGACAGATACGCAGTATTTT
D gene: NA; J gene: TRBJ2-2; V gene: TRBV29-1; clone size: once; CDR3 protein: CSVVPLQNTGELFF; CDR3 DNA: TGCAGCGTTGTTCCCCTTCAGAACACCGGGGAGCTGTTTTTT
D gene: NA; J gene: TRBJ2-7; V gene: TRBV5-1; clone size: many; CDR3 protein: CASTPTAGLSEQYF; CDR3 DNA: TGCGCCAGCACCCCCACAGCCGGGTTGAGCGAGCAGTACTTC
D gene: NA; J gene: TRBJ1-2; V gene: TRBV5-5; clone size: NA; CDR3 protein: CASTLNVGNDGRYTF; CDR3 DNA: TGTGCCAGCACCCTGAATGTGGGGAACGACGGGCGCTACACCTTC
D gene: NA; J gene: TRBJ2-1; V gene: TRBV10-1; clone size: NA; CDR3 protein: CASSDPGLGINEQFF; CDR3 DNA: TGCGCCAGCAGTGATCCGGGTTTGGGAATCAATGAGCAGTTCTTC
D gene: NA; J gene: TRBJ2-2; V gene: TRBV7-7; clone size: NA; CDR3 protein: CASSGTATNTGELFF; CDR3 DNA: TGTGCTAGCAGCGGGACAGCGACGAACACCGGGGAGCTGTTTTTT
D gene: TRBD2; J gene: TRBJ2-7; V gene: TRBV6-1; clone size: NA; CDR3 protein: CASGVAGVAREQYF; CDR3 DNA: TGTGCCAGCGGAGTAGCGGGGGTGGCCCGGGAGCAGTACTTC
D gene: TRBD2; J gene: TRBJ2-7; V gene: TRBV2; clone size: once; CDR3 protein: CASSDRDSGRYEQYF; CDR3 DNA: TGTGCCAGCAGTGATCGTGATAGCGGGAGATACGAGCAGTACTTC
D gene: NA; J gene: TRBJ1-1; V gene: TRBV11-2; clone size: NA; CDR3 protein: CASRIWGQRNTEAFF; CDR3 DNA: TGTGCCAGCCGTATATGGGGGCAGAGGAACACTGAAGCTTTCTTT
D gene: NA; J gene: TRBJ2-4; V gene: TRBV9; clone size: NA; CDR3 protein: CASSVFAGTEQYF; CDR3 DNA: TGTGCCAGCAGCGTATTTGCGGGGACAGAGCAGTACTTC
D gene: TRBD1; J gene: TRBJ2-7; V gene: TRBV6-1; clone size: once; CDR3 protein: CASRAPGQGAYEQYF; CDR3 DNA: TGTGCCAGCAGGGCCCCGGGACAGGGCGCCTACGAGCAGTACTTC
D gene: TRBD2; J gene: TRBJ2-5; V gene: TRBV19; clone size: NA; CDR3 protein: CASSKDTGGYQETQYF; CDR3 DNA: TGTGCCAGTAGTAAAGACACGGGGGGTTACCAAGAGACCCAGTACTTC
D gene: TRBD1; J gene: TRBJ1-2; V gene: TRBV6-1; clone size: few; CDR3 protein: CASSLGTASYGYTF; CDR3 DNA: TGTGCCAGCAGTCTGGGGACAGCCAGCTATGGCTACACCTTC
D gene: TRBD2; J gene: TRBJ2-5; V gene: TRBV6-1; clone size: NA; CDR3 protein: CASSSSGGRQETQYF; CDR3 DNA: TGTGCCAGCAGTTCTAGCGGGGGGAGGCAAGAGACCCAGTACTTC
D gene: NA; J gene: TRBJ1-2; V gene: TRBV5-1; clone size: NA; CDR3 protein: CASSIDNYGYTF; CDR3 DNA: TGCGCCAGCAGCATTGATAACTATGGCTACACCTTC
D gene: NA; J gene: TRBJ1-2; V gene: TRBV7-2; clone size: NA; CDR3 protein: CASSLGTVLYGYTF; CDR3 DNA: TGTGCCAGCAGCTTAGGTACAGTCCTCTATGGCTACACCTTC
D gene: NA; J gene: TRBJ1-3; V gene: TRBV5-1; clone size: NA; CDR3 protein: CASSLGGLGNTIYF; CDR3 DNA: TGCGCCAGCAGCTTGGGGGGGCTTGGAAACACCATATATTTT
D gene: NA; J gene: TRBJ1-2; V gene: TRBV29-1; clone size: many; CDR3 protein: CSGGDWGEVSSNYGYTF; CDR3 DNA: TGCAGCGGTGGGGATTGGGGCGAAGTCAGCTCTAACTATGGCTACACCTTC
D gene: NA; J gene: TRBJ1-1; V gene: TRBV7-8; clone size: NA; CDR3 protein: CASSLASLPNTEAFF; CDR3 DNA: TGTGCCAGCAGCTTAGCGTCCCTGCCGAACACTGAAGCTTTCTTT
D gene: NA; J gene: TRBJ1-2; V gene: TRBV6-1; clone size: NA; CDR3 protein: CASSEQHSEIYGYTF; CDR3 DNA: TGTGCCAGCAGTGAACAACATTCAGAGATCTATGGCTACACCTTC
D gene: NA; J gene: TRBJ2-7; V gene: TRBV2; clone size: NA; CDR3 protein: CASSAGGGYEQYF; CDR3 DNA: TGTGCCAGCAGTGCTGGGGGCGGGTACGAGCAGTACTTC
D gene: TRBD1; J gene: TRBJ1-4; V gene: TRBV2; clone size: NA; CDR3 protein: CASSEAPGQGGNEKLFF; CDR3 DNA: TGTGCCAGCAGTGAAGCCCCGGGACAGGGGGGTAATGAAAAACTGTTTTTT
D gene: NA; J gene: TRBJ1-5; V gene: TRBV6-6; clone size: few; CDR3 protein: CASTNRVSNQPQHF; CDR3 DNA: TGTGCCAGCACTAACAGGGTCAGCAATCAGCCCCAGCATTTT
D gene: NA; J gene: TRBJ2-7; V gene: TRBV4-1; clone size: NA; CDR3 protein: CASSHGPDPTYEQYF; CDR3 DNA: TGCGCCAGCAGCCATGGGCCTGACCCAACCTACGAGCAGTACTTC
D gene: NA; J gene: TRBJ1-6; V gene: TRBV9; clone size: many; CDR3 protein: CASSVGAAYSYNSPLHF; CDR3 DNA: TGTGCCAGCAGCGTAGGGGCAGCCTACTCCTATAATTCACCCCTCCACTTT
D gene: TRBD1; J gene: TRBJ1-4; V gene: TRBV25-1; clone size: NA; CDR3 protein: CASSEFRTGGTNEKLFF; CDR3 DNA: TGTGCCAGCAGTGAATTCAGAACAGGGGGTACTAATGAAAAACTGTTTTTT
D gene: NA; J gene: TRBJ2-1; V gene: TRBV7-3; clone size: few; CDR3 protein: CASSLIAATYNEQFF; CDR3 DNA: TGTGCCAGCAGCTTGATAGCGGCGACCTACAATGAGCAGTTCTTC
D gene: NA; J gene: TRBJ2-7; V gene: TRBV18; clone size: few; CDR3 protein: CASSPGTESYEQYF; CDR3 DNA: TGTGCCAGCTCACCAGGTACAGAGTCCTACGAGCAGTACTTC
D gene: NA; J gene: TRBJ2-3; V gene: TRBV15; clone size: NA; CDR3 protein: CATSREAGGGKGSTDTQYF; CDR3 DNA: TGTGCCACCAGCAGAGAGGCCGGTGGGGGCAAGGGTAGCACAGATACGCAGTATTTT
D gene: TRBD1; J gene: TRBJ1-2; V gene: TRBV6-6; clone size: NA; CDR3 protein: CASNDRGPDYGYTF; CDR3 DNA: TGTGCCAGCAATGACAGGGGGCCCGACTATGGCTACACCTTC
D gene: NA; J gene: TRBJ1-2; V gene: TRBV5-6; clone size: NA; CDR3 protein: CASSLTQVNYGYTF; CDR3 DNA: TGTGCCAGCAGCTTGACCCAGGTCAACTATGGCTACACCTTC
D gene: TRBD1; J gene: TRBJ2-2; V gene: TRBV6-6; clone size: NA; CDR3 protein: CASKKLTGDTGELFF; CDR3 DNA: TGTGCCAGCAAAAAGTTGACAGGGGACACCGGGGAGCTGTTTTTT
D gene: TRBD2; J gene: TRBJ2-7; V gene: TRBV2; clone size: NA; CDR3 protein: CASSPRAGENYEQYF; CDR3 DNA: TGTGCCAGCAGTCCGAGAGCGGGGGAGAACTACGAGCAGTACTTC
D gene: NA; J gene: TRBJ1-3; V gene: TRBV6-1; clone size: NA; CDR3 protein: CASGGAGNTIYF; CDR3 DNA: TGTGCCAGCGGGGGAGCTGGAAACACCATATATTTT
D gene: NA; J gene: TRBJ1-2; V gene: TRBV2; clone size: NA; CDR3 protein: CASRDNNYGYTF; CDR3 DNA: TGTGCCAGCAGGGACAATAACTATGGCTACACCTTC
D gene: NA; J gene: TRBJ2-7; V gene: TRBV20-1; clone size: NA; CDR3 protein: CSALENGQYF; CDR3 DNA: TGCAGTGCCTTAGAGAATGGGCAGTACTTC
D gene: TRBD1; J gene: TRBJ1-2; V gene: TRBV10-3; clone size: NA; CDR3 protein: CATTDRRYGYTF; CDR3 DNA: TGTGCCACCACGGACAGGAGGTATGGCTACACCTTC